The rows below give T cell receptor beta chains drawn from one sample of a study of T cell responses to AZD1222 COVID-19 vaccine. Data came from immunoSEQ multiplex PCR; TCRdb stores just in-frame clones and leaves some out. The sample carries 150,000 or so clones, 85% to 95% recorded once. The specimen was peripheral blood, collected on day 0 of AZD1222 vaccination. Receptor source: an adult in good health. CDR3s include the opening cysteine and the closing phenylalanine or tryptophan. The order of the fields is V gene, D gene, J gene, clone size, CDR3 protein, CDR3 DNA. The D gene is left open where the match is weak. Clone sizes are given selectively: once, few, many, or a class where the clone is expanded.

>TRBV5-6|TRBD1|TRBJ1-5|NA
CASSRQGDNQPQHF
TGTGCCAGCAGCCGACAGGGGGACAATCAGCCCCAGCATTTT
>TRBV5-1|NA|TRBJ1-2|NA
CASSRGDGTNYGYTF
TGCGCCAGCAGCCGGGGAGACGGGACTAACTATGGCTACACCTTC
>TRBV3-1/TRBV3-2|NA|TRBJ1-5|NA
CASSQGSGIGQPQHF
TGTGCCAGCAGCCAAGGGTCGGGGATTGGCCAGCCCCAGCATTTT
>TRBV28|NA|TRBJ1-1|once
CASTLPPGAEAFF
TGTGCCAGCACCCTGCCCCCCGGGGCTGAAGCTTTCTTT
>TRBV7-2|NA|TRBJ1-5|NA
CASSLFQGRDQPQHF
TGTGCCAGCAGCTTATTCCAGGGGCGCGATCAGCCCCAGCATTTT
>TRBV7-9|TRBD1|TRBJ2-2|NA
CASIGTANTGELFF
TGTGCCAGCATTGGGACAGCGAACACCGGGGAGCTGTTTTTT
>TRBV19|NA|TRBJ2-7|NA
CASSMNHYEQYF
TGTGCCAGTAGTATGAATCACTACGAGCAGTACTTC
>TRBV19|NA|TRBJ1-2|NA
CASSIDLTDYGYTF
TGTGCCAGTAGTATAGATTTGACGGACTATGGCTACACCTTC
>TRBV7-9|TRBD1|TRBJ1-2|NA
CASSSGTVYGYTF
TGTGCCAGCAGCAGTGGGACAGTCTATGGCTACACCTTC
>TRBV7-2|TRBD2|TRBJ2-7|NA
CASSLGLAVYEQYF
TGTGCCAGCAGCTTAGGGCTAGCGGTCTACGAGCAGTACTTC
>TRBV5-1|NA|TRBJ1-5|NA
CASSREINQPQHF
TGCGCCAGCAGCCGGGAGATTAATCAGCCCCAGCATTTT
>TRBV2|TRBD1|TRBJ1-2|once
CASRGTGGWYGYTF
TGTGCCAGCAGGGGAACAGGGGGCTGGTATGGCTACACCTTC
>TRBV29-1|NA|TRBJ2-7|NA
CSVEGIGENEQYF
TGCAGCGTTGAAGGTATAGGGGAGAACGAGCAGTACTTC
>TRBV7-6|NA|TRBJ1-4|once
CASSLNGQSEKLFF
TGTGCCAGCAGCTTAAACGGGCAGTCTGAAAAACTGTTTTTT
>TRBV7-2|NA|TRBJ2-2|once
CASSLARPQGGGELFF
TGTGCCAGCAGCTTAGCGCGTCCTCAAGGAGGCGGGGAGCTGTTTTTT
>TRBV19|TRBD2|TRBJ2-1|NA
CASSISSGGDVSYNEQFF
TGTGCCAGTAGTATTTCTAGCGGAGGGGATGTCTCCTACAATGAGCAGTTCTTC